This TCR beta chain came from a study of lymphopenia after photon versus proton radiotherapy. Here immunoSEQ multiplex PCR was the method, and the copy in TCRdb shows in-frame clones only, minus some. The data show 150,000 to 200,000 clones, around 85% seen once. Findings and limits, study-wide: After the lymphocyte nadir, photon-treated repertoires showed oligoclonal expansion, especially of CD8+ Temra cells. In patients who died, overall survival fell as post-nadir TCR diversity dropped more. Proton therapy kept repertoires fairly stable, unlike photons, which gained effector/memory cells.

On this clone: Its antigen is undetermined.

The source was peripheral blood, collected from a patient treated with photon-based radiotherapy. This clonotype was sampled from a man in his fifties or sixties with gastric cancer.

The CDR3 region is CAWSVRRDRNQPQHF. CDR3 in DNA: TGTGCCTGGAGTGTGAGGAGGGATCGAAATCAGCCCCAGCATTTT. V and J are TRBV30 and TRBJ1-5; D gene ambiguous. The CDR3 runs to 15 residues. V was shortened by 0 bases and J by 4 bases, with 13 bases between the two germline ends. Germline loops: CDR1 GTSNPN, CDR2 SVGIG (reference sequence).